The TCR beta chain under discussion was sequenced for a study of blood T cell repertoires in COVID-19. Across the study: The samples span acute and convalescent COVID-19 from the United States, Italy and Spain.

CDR1 and CDR2 (germline): SNHLY, FYNNEI. After removal of 4 bases from V and 1 base from J, the junction contained 8 bases not matched to a gene. This CDR3 spans 18 amino acids. The cohort comprised adults aged 18 to 89 years residing in 24 US areas. Participants were placed into cohorts based on the clinical history they reported. As handled by the study authors: Nucleated cell number was recorded as an estimate derived from reference gene primer amplification. This table comes from immunoSEQ multiplex PCR, and its TCRdb copy is limited to in-frame clones, with some not included. V, J and clone size are those of that table, while D and trimming were read from the DNA. The sample has some 260,000 clones, around 84% seen once.

This chain connects TRBV2 to TRBJ2-6, with 9 bases fitting TRBD1. The source of this sequence is a man under 40 with acute COVID-19. Sequencing input: PBMCs or T cells enriched from blood (not recorded which). The CDR3 nucleotides are TGTGCCAGCAGTGTCGCGGGACAGGGACTATCTGGGGCCAACGTCCTGACTTTC. This sequence encodes CASSVAGQGLSGANVLTF.